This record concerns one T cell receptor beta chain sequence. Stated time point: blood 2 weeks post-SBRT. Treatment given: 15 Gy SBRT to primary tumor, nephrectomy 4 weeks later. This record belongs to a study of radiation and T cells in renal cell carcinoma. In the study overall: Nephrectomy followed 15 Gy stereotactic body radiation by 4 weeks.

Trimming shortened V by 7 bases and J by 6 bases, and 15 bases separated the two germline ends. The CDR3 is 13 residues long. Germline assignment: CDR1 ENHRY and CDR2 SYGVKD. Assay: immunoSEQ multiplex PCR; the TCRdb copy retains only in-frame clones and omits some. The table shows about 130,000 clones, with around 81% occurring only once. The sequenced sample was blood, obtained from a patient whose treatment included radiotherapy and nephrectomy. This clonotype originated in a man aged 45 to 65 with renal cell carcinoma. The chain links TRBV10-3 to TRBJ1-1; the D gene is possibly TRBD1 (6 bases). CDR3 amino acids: CAITQTGLPEAFF. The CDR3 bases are TGTGCCATCACTCAAACAGGGTTGCCTGAAGCTTTCTTT.